This T cell receptor beta chain was profiled in a study of CD8+ T cells in alopecia areata. Looking at the study overall: Severity was scored as percentage of affected scalp area in treated patients.

Study results and limitations: Normal scalp had lower clonality than lesional scalp, with alopecia totalis/universalis lesions showing this most strongly. It was observed that many expanded lesional clones persisted in scalp and blood during tofacitinib. Tofacitinib significantly lowered scalp clonality and expanded CD8+ clones among the top 100.

Sequencing templates came from extracted RNA that was reverse transcribed into cDNA. Here immunoSEQ multiplex PCR was the method, and the copy in TCRdb shows in-frame clones only, minus some. The sample records approximately 130,000 clones, approximately 57% being singletons. On this clone: Its matching antigen is unknown.

Described treatment: oral pan-JAK inhibitor, 5-10 mg twice daily. Between the trimmed V and J ends, which lost 1 base and 3 bases, there was a span of 7 bases. The germline V gene encodes CDR1 GTSNPN and CDR2 SVGIG (reference sequence). The CDR3 totals 12 residues. The TCR was taken from a human donor with alopecia areata. The genes are TRBV30 and TRBJ2-7, with D unresolved. The source material was CD4+ T cells sorted from blood, sampled at week 4, from a patient treated with tofacitinib. CDR3 bases: TGTGCCTGGAGTGAATCTATCTACGAGCAGTACTTC. It specifies CAWSESIYEQYF.